This T cell receptor beta chain originates from a study of shared clonotypes between healthy human individuals. Study-level results: On the whole, naive subsets had larger estimated richness than memory subsets had. A reduction in generation probabilities was seen for non-shared clonotypes relative to those shared by all four donors. How much donors shared clonotypes was expected to be affected by sequencing depth.

The data were produced by immunoSEQ multiplex PCR, yet TCRdb's version contains in-frame clones alone and is incomplete. The sample lists roughly 2.1 million clones, just over 90% occurring once. CD45RO-negative cells were positively selected for CCR7, leaving out terminally differentiated effector memory CD45RA+ cells. Concerning this clone itself: Its cognate antigen is unknown.

The CDR3 loop spans 13 amino acids. V gave up 4 bases and J gave up 3 bases, with 10 bases separating them. Germline CDR1 is SGHDT and CDR2 is YYEEEE. J is TRBJ1-2 and V is TRBV5-6; possible D gene TRBD1, 6 bases. The receptor's source is a man younger than 30 in good health. Some clones in this sample may be carry-over from other donors' samples. Sequenced: naive CD8+ T cells from PBMCs. The CDR3 sequence: CASSQDSYYGYTF. CDR3 in DNA: TGTGCCAGCAGCCAGGACAGCTACTATGGCTACACCTTC.